The clone carrying this T cell receptor beta chain came up a few times. Its specificity is unknown. These data belong to a study of cytomegalovirus exposure and HLA in healthy donors. Whole-study findings and limits: High sensitivity and specificity were reportedly achieved when the classifier diagnosed cytomegalovirus status. Listed as cytomegalovirus-associated were 150 to 200 TCR beta chains.

From germline, CDR1 is ENHRY and CDR2 SYGVKD. The germline V and J ends were trimmed by 6 bases and 0 bases, with 6 bases remaining between them. CDR3 size: 12 residues. Primers: 60 Vbeta forward and 13 Jbeta reverse. Authors' processing steps: An analysis that came later counted 80 million or so unique TCR beta chains, approximately 12 million shared. Data came from immunoSEQ multiplex PCR; TCRdb stores just in-frame clones and leaves some out. Clonal size and the V and J genes are those of that table, whereas D and trimming came from the DNA. In the table there are around 150,000 clones, 60% to 80% of which are singletons.

Sample: PBMCs. V usage is TRBV10-3 and J usage is TRBJ2-7; weak D call: TRBD1 (5 bases). The source is a man aged 50 to 60 in good health and CMV-seropositive. The CDR3 here is CAIRDNSYEQYV. The CDR3 DNA follows: TGTGCCATCAGGGACAACTCCTACGAGCAGTACGTC.